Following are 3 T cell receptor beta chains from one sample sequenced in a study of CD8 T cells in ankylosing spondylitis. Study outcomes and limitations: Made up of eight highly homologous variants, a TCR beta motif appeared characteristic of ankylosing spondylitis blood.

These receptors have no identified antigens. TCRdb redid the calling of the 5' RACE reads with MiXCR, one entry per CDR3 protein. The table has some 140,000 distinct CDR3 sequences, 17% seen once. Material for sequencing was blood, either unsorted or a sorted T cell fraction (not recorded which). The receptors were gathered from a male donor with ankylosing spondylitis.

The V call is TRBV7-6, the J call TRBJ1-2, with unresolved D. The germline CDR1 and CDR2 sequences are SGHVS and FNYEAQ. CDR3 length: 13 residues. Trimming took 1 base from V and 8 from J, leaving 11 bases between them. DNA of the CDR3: TGTGCCAGCAGCTTAGAAGGATTTCGGGGCTACACCTTC. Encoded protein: CASSLEGFRGYTF. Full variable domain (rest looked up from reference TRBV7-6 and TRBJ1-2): GAGVSQSPRYKVTKRGQDVALRCDPISGHVSLYWYRQALGQGPEFLTYFNYEAQQDKSGLPNDRFSAERPEGSISTLTIQRTEQRDSAMYRCASSLEGFRGYTFGSGTRLTVV.

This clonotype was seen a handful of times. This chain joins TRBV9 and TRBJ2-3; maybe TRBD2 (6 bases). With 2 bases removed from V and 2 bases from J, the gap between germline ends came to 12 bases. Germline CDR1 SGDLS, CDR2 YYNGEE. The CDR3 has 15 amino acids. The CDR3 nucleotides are TGTGCCAGCAGCGTTACGGGAGCCAACACAGATACGCAGTATTTT. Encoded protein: CASSVTGANTDTQYF. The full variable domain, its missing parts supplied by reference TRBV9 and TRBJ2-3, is DSGVTQTPKHLITATGQRVTLRCSPRSGDLSVYWYQQSLDQGLQFLIQYYNGEERAKGNILERFSAQQFPDLHSELNLSSLELGDSALYFCASSVTGANTDTQYFGPGTRLTVL.

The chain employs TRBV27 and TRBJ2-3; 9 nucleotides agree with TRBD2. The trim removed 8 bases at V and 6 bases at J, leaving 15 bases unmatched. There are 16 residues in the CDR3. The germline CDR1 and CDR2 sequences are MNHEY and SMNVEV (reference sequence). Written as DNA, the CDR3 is TGTGCCAGCGGGGGTTTAGCGGGAGCGTTCATGGATACGCAGTATTTT. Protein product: CASGGLAGAFMDTQYF.